The 21 T cell receptor beta chains in this list originate from one sample, sequenced in a study of siplizumab effects on memory and regulatory T cells. TCRdb keeps only in-frame clones here, not all; method: immunoSEQ multiplex PCR. The sample has 85,000 to 90,000 clones, 75% to 90% seen once. Sequencing was performed on CD4+ T cells sorted from blood. The source of these receptors is a human donor in good health.

This clone was detected once. V usage is TRBV25-1 and J usage is TRBJ1-1; D is unresolved. Germline-derived CDR1 and CDR2 are MGHDK and SYGVNS. Trimming took off 4 bases at V and 1 base at J, with 10 bases between the two ends. The CDR3 loop spans 14 amino acids. As DNA, the CDR3 is TGTGCCAGCAGTGGATACGGACCGAACACTGAAGCTTTCTTT. It specifies CASSGYGPNTEAFF. Full variable domain (remainder filled in from reference TRBV25-1 and TRBJ1-1): EADIYQTPRYLVIGTGKKITLECSQTMGHDKMYWYQQDPGMELHLIHYSYGVNSTEKGDLSSESTVSRIRTEHFPLTLESARPSHTSQYLCASSGYGPNTEAFFGQGTRLTVV.

The chain links TRBV6-1 to TRBJ2-7; 8 bases match TRBD2. The CDR3 loop spans 15 amino acids. V lost 0 bases, J lost 3 bases, and 4 bases stayed unmatched. Germline CDR1 and CDR2: MNHNS and SASEGT. The CDR3: CASSEASGRSYEQYF. The CDR3 coding sequence is TGTGCCAGCAGTGAAGCGAGCGGGAGAAGCTACGAGCAGTACTTC.

The rearrangement joins TRBV18 to TRBJ2-4, with D uncertain. Trimming cost V 3 bases and J 5 bases, with 8 bases left between them. Germline CDR1 is KGHSH and CDR2 is LQKENI. This CDR3 has 13 residues. CDR3 in amino acids: CASSPDVQNIQYF. Here the CDR3 DNA reads TGTGCCAGCTCACCGGACGTGCAAAACATTCAGTACTTC.

CDR3 DNA sequence: TGTGCCAGCAGCTTTAGACTGAATCAGCCCCAGCATTTT. Translated, it gives CASSFRLNQPQHF. The chain couples TRBV7-2 to TRBJ1-5; D is unresolved. Germline CDR1 SGHTA, CDR2 FQGNSA. V was trimmed by 3 bases and J by 4 bases, leaving 7 bases between them. The CDR3 has 13 amino acids.

The chain carries TRBV28 and TRBJ1-2; no clear D. From germline, CDR1 is MDHEN and CDR2 SYDVKM. The germline V and J ends were trimmed by 5 bases and 4 bases, with 17 bases remaining between them. The CDR3 has 15 residues. CDR3 coding DNA: TGTGCCAGCAGTCATCGGGAGCACCCCGTCTATGGCTACACCTTC. It yields the protein CASSHREHPVYGYTF.

V usage is TRBV15 and J usage is TRBJ1-2; 7 bases line up with TRBD1. The CDR3 has 17 amino acids. The trim removed 5 bases at V and 5 bases at J, leaving 17 bases unmatched. Germline values: CDR1 LNHNV, CDR2 YYDKDF (reference sequence). CDR3 in amino acids: CATSVTRDSRPGYGYTF. In DNA, the CDR3 is TGTGCCACCAGCGTGACCCGGGACAGCCGCCCGGGTTATGGCTACACCTTC. Together with reference TRBV15 and TRBJ1-2, the CDR3 gives the full variable domain: DAMVIQNPRYQVTQFGKPVTLSCSQTLNHNVMYWYQQKSSQAPKLLFHYYDKDFNNEADTPDNFQSRRPNTSFCFLDIRSPGLGDTAMYLCATSVTRDSRPGYGYTFGSGTRLTVV.

In its sample, this clone was seen a few times. The chain employs TRBV5-1 and TRBJ2-5, with D hard to call. The CDR3 covers 13 residues. Germline assignment: CDR1 SGHRS and CDR2 YFSETQ. V lost 0 bases to trimming and J lost 1 base, with 4 bases between them. The CDR3 nucleotides read TGCGCCAGCAGCTTGGACACCCAAGAGACCCAGTACTTC. It yields the protein CASSLDTQETQYF.

The V and J genes are TRBV15 and TRBJ2-7; D is possibly TRBD1 (5 bases). This CDR3 comprises 15 residues. Per germline, CDR1 LNHNV and CDR2 YYDKDF (reference sequence). V dropped 0 bases and J dropped 3 bases, with 12 bases sitting between them. CDR3 DNA sequence: TGTGCCACCAGCAGAGAGGGCCGACAGTACTACGAGCAGTACTTC. Its protein product is CATSREGRQYYEQYF.

The chain joins TRBV7-9 to TRBJ2-5; D unclear. V gave up 5 bases and J gave up 5 bases, with 9 bases separating them. Germline V gene sequence: CDR1 SEHNR, CDR2 FQNEAQ (reference sequence). The CDR3 has 12 residues. The CDR3 loop reads CASSPSRETQYF. CDR3 in DNA: TGTGCCAGCAGCCCCAGCCGGGAGACCCAGTACTTC.

The chain combines TRBV7-8 with TRBJ2-7, with TRBD1 matching over 9 bases. Germline assignment: CDR1 SGHVS and CDR2 FQNEAQ. V dropped 3 bases and J dropped 9; count of bases not matched to a gene: 9. This CDR3 is built from 14 residues. The CDR3, as DNA: TGTGCCAGCAGCTTTCTACAGGGGGCGATGGTGCAGTACTTC. Its protein product is CASSFLQGAMVQYF.

The chain carries TRBV2 and TRBJ1-2; 8 positions match TRBD1. CDR3 length equals 13 residues. The germline CDR1 and CDR2 sequences are SNHLY and FYNNEI. CDR3: CAQGGPEGYGYTF. CDR3 DNA: TGTGCACAGGGGGGGCCTGAGGGGTATGGCTACACCTTC. The variable domain in full, completed from reference TRBV2 and TRBJ1-2, reads EPEVTQTPSHQVTQMGQEVILRCVPISNHLYFYWYRQILGQKVEFLVSFYNNEISEKSEIFDDQFSVERPDGSNFTLKIRSTKLEDSAMYFCAQGGPEGYGYTFGSGTRLTVV.

The chain employs TRBV29-1 and TRBJ1-1, with no clear D. CDR3 length: 12 residues. Per germline, CDR1 SQVTM and CDR2 ANQGSEA. V lost 6 bases to trimming and J lost 0 bases, with 8 bases between them. CDR3 amino acids: CSVASLNTEAFF. CDR3 sequence (DNA): TGCAGCGTGGCCAGTTTGAACACTGAAGCTTTCTTT.

The CDR3 loop is CASSQLPRGNYGYTF. The CDR3 region has the DNA TGTGCCAGCAGTCAACTCCCCAGGGGTAACTATGGCTACACCTTC. The V call is TRBV28, the J call TRBJ1-2; perhaps TRBD1 as D (6 bases). Looked up from germline, CDR1 is MDHEN and CDR2 is SYDVKM. V lost 5 bases, J lost 1 base, and 14 bases lay in between. The CDR3 has 15 residues.

This clone was seen only once. The chain has TRBV5-1 and TRBJ2-5, with 9 bases identical to TRBD2. Trimming removed 4 bases from V and 1 base from J; junction bases left unmatched: 2. Per germline, CDR1 SGHRS and CDR2 YFSETQ. CDR3 length: 14 residues. CDR3 DNA: TGCGCCAGCAGCCTTAGCGGGAGCCAAGAGACCCAGTACTTC. Its translation is CASSLSGSQETQYF.

The rearrangement uses TRBV7-3 and TRBJ2-6; D is unresolved. Germline V gene lookup returns CDR1 SGHTA and CDR2 FQGTGA. Between the trimmed V and J ends, which lost 4 bases and 1 base, there was a span of 8 bases. This CDR3 has 15 residues. CDR3 DNA: TGTGCCAGCAGCTCAGGTTATTCTGGGGCCAACGTCCTGACTTTC. This translates into CASSSGYSGANVLTF.

V and J are TRBV9 and TRBJ2-2; 13 bases map to TRBD2. The ends lost 4 bases at V and 8 bases at J; junction bases unmatched: 5. The CDR3 runs to 15 residues. Germline CDR1 SGDLS, CDR2 YYNGEE. This CDR3 reads CASSFGTSGKGELFF. The CDR3 DNA sequence: TGTGCCAGCAGCTTCGGGACTAGCGGGAAAGGGGAGCTGTTTTTT.

This clone was observed a few times. The chain couples TRBV7-9 to TRBJ1-5; 8 nucleotides agree with TRBD1. The CDR3 totals 12 residues. After removal of 4 bases from V and 7 bases from J, the junction contained 0 bases not matched to a gene. Per the germline V gene, CDR1 is SEHNR and CDR2 is FQNEAQ (reference sequence). CDR3 sequence reads: CASSSGGQPQHF. The CDR3 DNA reads as TGTGCCAGCAGCTCAGGGGGCCAGCCCCAGCATTTT.

Remarks on this clone: Other DNA sequences from this sample encode an identical CDR3 as well. The rearrangement joins TRBV18 to TRBJ2-3; D is unclear. The ends were cut back, 3 bases at V and 6 bases at J, with 7 bases in the middle. Germline lookup yields CDR1 KGHSH and CDR2 LQKENI. The CDR3 sequence is 12 residues long. CDR3 sequence reads: CASSPLADTQYF. CDR3 in DNA: TGTGCCAGCTCACCTTTAGCTGATACGCAGTATTTT.

This chain connects TRBV9 to TRBJ2-1; TRBD1 is a possible D gene (6 bases). V gave up 3 bases and J gave up 9 bases, with 16 bases separating them. The CDR3 is 14 amino acids. Germline V gene data show CDR1 as SGDLS and CDR2 as YYNGEE. CDR3 DNA sequence: TGTGCCAGCAGCGGCCTCCGGGGACATGGTGAGCAGTTCTTC. This codes for CASSGLRGHGEQFF.

The chain recombines TRBV28 with TRBJ1-4, with D possibly being TRBD1 (5 bases). This CDR3 spans 15 amino acids. V was cut by 5 bases and J by 4 bases, with 14 bases left in between. CDR1 MDHEN and CDR2 SYDVKM come from the germline V gene. The CDR3 loop reads CASSPRDGGNEKLFF. CDR3 bases: TGTGCCAGCAGTCCCCGGGACGGCGGTAATGAAAAACTGTTTTTT.

The genes are TRBV5-1 and TRBJ1-1; D unresolved. V gave up 4 bases and J gave up 2 bases, with 12 bases separating them. Germline CDR1 reads SGHRS; CDR2 reads YFSETQ. This CDR3 region has 14 residues. The CDR3 loop reads CASSVAADNTEAFF. The CDR3, as DNA: TGCGCCAGCAGCGTGGCGGCGGATAACACTGAAGCTTTCTTT.